This entry lists 10 T cell receptor beta chains sequenced from one sample in a study of PD-1 blockade in classical Hodgkin lymphoma. Time point: newly diagnosed, previously untreated cHL patient sample. Assay used: immunoSEQ multiplex PCR; TCRdb lists only in-frame clones, some missing. Of roughly 34,000 clones in the sample, 94% were seen once. The sequenced sample was peripheral blood mononuclear cells (PBMCs). The receptor set was obtained from a human donor with classical Hodgkin lymphoma.

V gene TRBV19 combines with J gene TRBJ1-1; maybe TRBD1 (6 bases). V was pared by 5 bases and J by 0 bases, with 19 bases between. The germline CDR1 and CDR2 sequences are LNHDA and SQIVND (reference sequence). The CDR3 sequence is 17 residues long. CDR3 sequence: CASSLADSREMNTEAFF. CDR3 sequence (DNA): TGTGCCAGTAGTCTCGCGGACAGTCGAGAAATGAACACTGAAGCTTTCTTT.

The gene calls are TRBV7-9 and TRBJ2-6; D may be TRBD1 (5 bases). The CDR3 runs to 15 residues. Trimming pared 4 bases from V and 13 bases from J, leaving 20 bases between. Germline V gene data show CDR1 as SEHNR and CDR2 as FQNEAQ (reference sequence). The CDR3, as DNA: TGTGCCAGCAGCTCGCGACAGCCCCCCCCAAGTGTCCTGACTTTC. Translating it yields CASSSRQPPPSVLTF.

The genes are TRBV18 and TRBJ1-1; the match to TRBD1 covers 7 bases. From germline, CDR1 is KGHSH and CDR2 LQKENI. The CDR3 is 12 residues long. The trim removed 5 bases at V and 7 bases at J, leaving 4 bases unmatched. CDR3 region: CASSWGQSEAFF. For the CDR3, the DNA is TGTGCCAGCTCATGGGGACAGAGTGAAGCTTTCTTT. Looking up the rest from reference TRBV18 and TRBJ1-1 gives the full variable domain: NAGVMQNPRHLVRRRGQEARLRCSPMKGHSHVYWYRQLPEEGLKFMVYLQKENIIDESGMPKERFSAEFPKEGPSILRIQQVVRGDSAAYFCASSWGQSEAFFGQGTRLTVV.

V is TRBV28 and J is TRBJ1-1, with D tentatively TRBD1 (5 bases). This CDR3 comprises 17 residues. V shed 5 bases and J shed 4 bases, with 23 bases lying between them. Germline CDR1 and CDR2: MDHEN and SYDVKM. The CDR3 bases are TGTGCCAGCAGTGCAGACAGCCCCTATAAGCGAACCACTGAAGCTTTCTTT. Amino acids: CASSADSPYKRTTEAFF. Full variable domain (missing parts from reference TRBV28 and TRBJ1-1): DVKVTQSSRYLVKRTGEKVFLECVQDMDHENMFWYRQDPGLGLRLIYFSYDVKMKEKGDIPEGYSVSREKKERFSLILESASTNQTSMYLCASSADSPYKRTTEAFFGQGTRLTVV.

The chain joins TRBV5-1 to TRBJ2-1; D is unclear. This CDR3 is built from 16 residues. The germline V and J ends were trimmed by 2 bases and 3 bases, with 15 bases remaining between them. Germline loops: CDR1 SGHRS, CDR2 YFSETQ. The DNA of the CDR3 is TGCGCCAGCAGCTTCAGGACCTATGGTGGCTACAATGAGCAGTTCTTC. Encoded protein: CASSFRTYGGYNEQFF.

V is TRBV18 and J is TRBJ1-4, with D unresolved. CDR1 is KGHSH, CDR2 LQKENI, per germline. The V gene lost 5 bases and the J gene lost 3 bases, with 19 bases spanning the gap. This CDR3 has 17 residues. The CDR3 loop is CASSSGPAVTANEKLFF. The CDR3 DNA sequence: TGTGCCAGCTCATCCGGGCCAGCGGTGACGGCTAATGAAAAACTGTTTTTT.

This clone was observed once. This chain links TRBV7-6 with TRBJ1-3; possibly TRBD1 for D (6 bases). CDR1 and CDR2 (germline): SGHVS, FNYEAQ. This CDR3 is built from 18 residues. Trimming removed 0 bases at V and 0 bases at J, with 15 bases between. The chain's CDR3 is CASSLAGGGWSSGNTIYF. CDR3 nucleotide sequence: TGTGCCAGCAGCTTAGCGGGCGGGGGCTGGAGCTCTGGAAACACCATATATTTT.

This clone was counted once. This chain joins TRBV27 and TRBJ2-3; a weak D match, TRBD1 (5 bases). Germline CDR1 is MNHEY and CDR2 is SMNVEV (reference sequence). V was clipped by 4 bases and J by 5 bases, with 10 bases between them. The CDR3 is 13 residues long. CDR3 amino acids: CASSSHQGDTQYF. CDR3 sequence (DNA): TGTGCCAGCAGTTCCCACCAGGGAGATACGCAGTATTTT.

The chain recombines TRBV27 with TRBJ2-1, with 10 positions matching TRBD2. V lost 1 base and J lost 6; bases outside the gene matches: 6. This CDR3 is 16 amino acids long. The germline V gene encodes CDR1 MNHEY and CDR2 SMNVEV (reference sequence). CDR3 nucleotide sequence: TGTGCCAGCAGTTTATGGTCCCTAGCGGGAGTCAATGAGCAGTTCTTC. Translation: CASSLWSLAGVNEQFF.

The chain recombines TRBV6-5 with TRBJ1-1; 8 positions match TRBD1. The CDR3 has 14 amino acids. V was clipped by 6 bases and J by 4 bases; unmatched bases: 7. Germline V gene data show CDR1 as MNHEY and CDR2 as SVGAGI. The CDR3 DNA follows: TGTGCCAGCAGACGACAGGGGCCCCCCACTGAAGCTTTCTTT. It is translated as CASRRQGPPTEAFF.